Included here is one T cell receptor beta chain sequence, with context. Its antigen is unidentified. The data originate from a study of human T cells and chemical hapten exposure. MiXCR, applied by TCRdb to the RACE reads, yields one record per CDR3 protein. The profile shows 250,000 or so distinct CDR3 sequences, around 7.7% of them singletons. CDR3 length equals 15 residues. Germline V lookup: CDR1 MNHEY, CDR2 SVGAGI. With V trimmed by 4 bases and J by 3 bases, 6 bases remained unmatched. This sample's time point: pre-sensitization, week 0. Treatment reported: therapeutic diphenylcyclopropenone sensitization with weekly scalp DPC. Blood, whole and unfractionated, served as the source for total RNA extraction. Whole-study findings and limits: As patch test score rose, PT1 expanded TCR counts tended to rise as well.

This chain joins TRBV6-5 and TRBJ1-1; 9 bases map to TRBD1. This sequence originates from a man between 18 and 35 years old with alopecia areata. Some clones in this sample may be carry-over from other donors' samples. The starting material was whole blood, obtained in connection with sensitization to the hapten diphenylcyclopropenone (DPC). The DNA for the CDR3 is TGTGCCAGCAGTTCACAGGGGGCTGGGTACACTGAAGCTTTCTTT. This gives the protein CASSSQGAGYTEAFF.